This passage covers 25 T cell receptor beta chains from one sample sequenced in a study of blood T cell repertoires in COVID-19. Repertoires were generated with immunoSEQ multiplex PCR, while TCRdb's copy carries only in-frame clones and drops some. This table holds some 40,000 clones, roughly 82% found once. The specimen was peripheral blood. These receptors all stem from a middle-aged man with active or convalescent COVID-19.

This clone was seen only a few times. In nucleotides, the CDR3 is TGTGCCAGCACCCTAAGGGGACAGGGGGCAGTTATGAACACTGAAGCTTTCTTT. Protein sequence: CASTLRGQGAVMNTEAFF. The V gene is TRBV2, the J gene TRBJ1-1; 12 bases agree with TRBD1. The CDR3 sequence is 18 residues long. The V gene end was trimmed by 7 bases and the J gene end by 0 bases; junction bases not matched to a gene: 12. CDR1 is SNHLY, CDR2 FYNNEI, per germline.

The chain recombines TRBV6-6 with TRBJ2-5; TRBD1 matches at 10 bases. CDR3 length equals 16 residues. Germline V gene sequence: CDR1 MNHNY, CDR2 SVGAGI (reference sequence). V trimming: 5 bases; J trimming: 6 bases; junction bases outside the gene matches: 12. Here the CDR3 DNA reads TGTGCCAGCAGTCCCTCGGACAGGGGGGGCCTGAAGACCCAGTACTTC. Its protein is CASSPSDRGGLKTQYF.

The rearrangement uses TRBV9 and TRBJ2-5, with TRBD1 matching over 9 bases. J lost 1 base, V lost 3 bases, and 1 base had no gene match. Germline CDR1 is SGDLS and CDR2 is YYNGEE. The CDR3 loop spans 14 amino acids. CDR3 sequence (DNA): TGTGCCAGCAGCGAGACAGGGGGCCAAGAGACCCAGTACTTC. This sequence encodes CASSETGGQETQYF.

V gene TRBV2 combines with J gene TRBJ2-7, with TRBD2 matching 7 bases. This CDR3 has 15 residues. Germline CDR1 SNHLY, CDR2 FYNNEI. V lost 5 bases, J lost 2 bases, and 9 bases stayed unmatched. The CDR3 loop is CASSSLAEITYEQYF. CDR3 nucleotides: TGTGCCAGCAGTTCTCTAGCGGAAATTACCTACGAGCAGTACTTC.

This clone has only one observation. This chain uses TRBV9 with TRBJ2-3; the match to TRBD1 covers 10 bases. Losses at the gene ends were 4 bases for V and 3 bases for J; bases not matched to a gene: 5. Germline V gene lookup returns CDR1 SGDLS and CDR2 YYNGEE. CDR3 size: 15 residues. CDR3 bases: TGTGCCAGCAGCCCCCGGACAGGGGGGACAGATACGCAGTATTTT. It yields the protein CASSPRTGGTDTQYF.

CDR3: CASSLHQGSNQPQHF. CDR3 nucleotides: TGTGCCAGCAGTTTACACCAGGGGAGCAATCAGCCCCAGCATTTT. This rearrangement joins TRBV27 to TRBJ1-5, with D perhaps TRBD1 (6 bases). Germline-derived CDR1 and CDR2 are MNHEY and SMNVEV (reference sequence). This CDR3 contains 15 residues. V lost 2 bases and J lost 1, with 9 bases in between.

This chain connects TRBV2 to TRBJ1-5; unclear D gene. Germline-derived CDR1 and CDR2 are SNHLY and FYNNEI. V was pared by 1 base and J by 7 bases, with 8 bases between. CDR3 length equals 13 residues. The CDR3 nucleotides read TGTGCCAGCAGTGAAGAACGAGAGCAGCCCCAGCATTTT. Its translation is CASSEEREQPQHF.

The rearrangement uses TRBV7-2 and TRBJ1-5; D is unresolved. From germline, CDR1 is SGHTA and CDR2 FQGNSA. Trimming took 4 bases from V and 6 from J, leaving 10 bases between them. The CDR3 extends over 13 amino acids. The CDR3 sequence: CASSSRSGQPQHF. The CDR3 DNA reads as TGTGCCAGCAGCTCTCGGTCGGGTCAGCCCCAGCATTTT.

This clone was counted a single time. The chain links TRBV9 to TRBJ1-1; maybe TRBD1 (5 bases). From germline, CDR1 is SGDLS and CDR2 YYNGEE. With 4 bases removed from V and 4 bases from J, the gap between germline ends came to 14 bases. This CDR3 has 14 residues. Here the CDR3 reads CASSPTIGGTEAFF. For the CDR3, the DNA is TGTGCCAGCAGCCCAACTATCGGGGGCACTGAAGCTTTCTTT.

V gene TRBV27 combines with J gene TRBJ1-1, with TRBD1 matching 8 bases. Germline V gene sequence: CDR1 MNHEY, CDR2 SMNVEV (reference sequence). The CDR3 contains 19 residues. Germline trimming cut 5 bases from V and 1 base from J; bases unmatched to any gene: 18. CDR3 coding DNA: TGTGCCAGCAGTCCACGCCTCCGCGCCGGACAGGGTGCGAACACTGAAGCTTTCTTT. Amino acids: CASSPRLRAGQGANTEAFF.

The chain has TRBV7-8 and TRBJ1-2, with 8 bases matching TRBD1. Germline V gene data show CDR1 as SGHVS and CDR2 as FQNEAQ. With 7 bases clipped from V and 1 base from J, the junction kept 5 bases outside the gene matches. The CDR3 loop spans 14 amino acids. The CDR3 DNA reads TGTGCCAGCACCCCAGGGGGCAGTAACTATGGCTACACCTTC. It specifies CASTPGGSNYGYTF.

The chain carries TRBV5-1 and TRBJ1-6; D not resolved. CDR1 and CDR2 from the germline V gene are SGHRS and YFSETQ. With 3 bases removed from V and 6 bases from J, the gap between germline ends came to 4 bases. The CDR3 covers 12 residues. CDR3 region: CASSYGNSPLHF. Written as DNA, the CDR3 is TGCGCCAGCAGCTACGGTAATTCACCCCTCCACTTT.

The rearrangement uses TRBV9 and TRBJ2-3, with 13 positions matching TRBD2. Germline CDR1 SGDLS, CDR2 YYNGEE. Trimming at V came to 5 bases and at J to 1 base, leaving 10 bases not matched to a gene. This CDR3 comprises 18 residues. CDR3 in DNA: TGTGCCAGCAGTCTGGCCTCCGGGACTAGCGGGGGCACAGATACGCAGTATTTT. Residues: CASSLASGTSGGTDTQYF.

The J gene is TRBJ2-2, the V gene TRBV7-3, with 7 bases matching TRBD1. The CDR3 contains 15 residues. Germline CDR1 SGHTA, CDR2 FQGTGA. Trimming cost V 1 base and J 5 bases; bases outside gene matches: 4. This CDR3 is CASSLRAGGTGELFF. CDR3 DNA: TGTGCCAGCAGCTTAAGGGCAGGGGGAACCGGGGAGCTGTTTTTT.

V usage is TRBV6-5 and J usage is TRBJ2-3, with a weak D call TRBD1 (6 bases). Looked up from germline, CDR1 is MNHEY and CDR2 is SVGAGI. The CDR3 spans 14 residues. V lost 6 bases and J lost 5, with 15 bases in between. CDR3 loop: CASRARMDRDTQYF. The CDR3 DNA reads TGTGCCAGCAGGGCTCGAATGGACAGAGATACGCAGTATTTT.

This clone was detected once. The rearrangement uses TRBV7-3 and TRBJ2-2; TRBD1 matches 9 bases. The CDR3 extends over 17 amino acids. With V trimmed by 0 bases and J by 6 bases, 8 bases remained unmatched. The germline gives CDR1 SGHTA, CDR2 FQGTGA. CDR3: CASSLTPNRQGAGELFF. As DNA, the CDR3 is TGTGCCAGCAGCTTAACCCCCAACAGACAGGGGGCCGGGGAGCTGTTTTTT.

The gene calls are TRBV12-3 or TRBV12-4 and TRBJ2-2; 7 nucleotides align to TRBD1. The CDR3 sequence is 13 residues long. The trim removed 3 bases at V and 7 bases at J, leaving 2 bases unmatched. The CDR3 nucleotides read TGTGCCAGCAGTTTTAGGGGGCGCGGGGAGCTGTTTTTT. Its translation is CASSFRGRGELFF.

This sequence joins TRBV5-1 and TRBJ2-3, with a weak D call TRBD2 (5 bases). The length of the CDR3 is 15 residues. Trimming pared 0 bases from V and 3 bases from J, leaving 11 bases between. Germline V lookup: CDR1 SGHRS, CDR2 YFSETQ. The CDR3 loop is CASSLAGIGTDTQYF. The CDR3 DNA reads TGCGCCAGCAGCTTGGCCGGGATTGGGACAGATACGCAGTATTTT. Full variable domain (remainder filled in from reference TRBV5-1 and TRBJ2-3): KAGVTQTPRYLIKTRGQQVTLSCSPISGHRSVSWYQQTPGQGLQFLFEYFSETQRNKGNFPGRFSGRQFSNSRSEMNVSTLELGDSALYLCASSLAGIGTDTQYFGPGTRLTVL.

The rearrangement links TRBV3-1 (or the pseudogene TRBV3-2) to TRBJ1-3, with unresolved D. The CDR3 covers 14 residues. Trimming pared 5 bases from V and 0 bases from J, leaving 8 bases between. Germline V gives CDR1 LGHDT, CDR2 YNNKEL (reference sequence). CDR3 sequence: CASSGRLSGNTIYF. The CDR3 coding sequence is TGTGCCAGCAGCGGCAGACTCTCTGGAAACACCATATATTTT.

V gene TRBV5-6 combines with J gene TRBJ2-3; TRBD2 agrees at 12 bases. This CDR3 is 16 amino acids long. CDR1 SGHDT and CDR2 YYEEEE come from the germline V gene. V lost 5 bases and J lost 0; bases outside the gene matches: 4. Here the CDR3 DNA reads TGTGCCAGCAGACTAGCGGGGGGACCTAGCACAGATACGCAGTATTTT. Amino acids: CASRLAGGPSTDTQYF.

This clone was recorded a few times. This rearrangement joins TRBV7-9 to TRBJ2-7; D is possibly TRBD1 (5 bases). In germline, CDR1 is SEHNR, CDR2 FQNEAQ (reference sequence). The CDR3 is 15 amino acids. V was cut by 5 bases and J by 4 bases, with 18 bases left in between. The CDR3: CASSPQVGQTYEQYF. The CDR3 DNA is TGTGCCAGCAGCCCCCAGGTGGGGCAAACTTACGAGCAGTACTTC.

The chain combines TRBV14 with TRBJ1-6; D gene uncertain. The germline V and J ends were trimmed by 4 bases and 1 base, with 8 bases remaining between them. Germline values: CDR1 SGHDN, CDR2 FVKESK. This CDR3 is built from 15 residues. The CDR3 sequence is CASSPLVSYNSPLHF. DNA of the CDR3: TGTGCCAGCAGCCCGCTAGTATCCTATAATTCACCCCTCCACTTT. The full variable domain, completed using reference TRBV14 and TRBJ1-6, is EAGVTQFPSHSVIEKGQTVTLRCDPISGHDNLYWYRRVMGKEIKFLLHFVKESKQDESGMPNNRFLAERTGGTYSTLKVQPAELEDSGVYFCASSPLVSYNSPLHFGNGTRLTVT.

The chain carries TRBV7-9 and TRBJ2-5, with TRBD1 matching over 8 bases. There are 15 residues in the CDR3. The V gene's germline CDR1 is SEHNR and CDR2 FQNEAQ (reference sequence). Trimming at V came to 3 bases and at J to 2 bases, leaving 5 bases not matched to a gene. The CDR3 here is CASSFGTGGQETQYF. The DNA of the CDR3 is TGTGCCAGCAGCTTTGGGACAGGCGGACAAGAGACCCAGTACTTC.

V usage is TRBV5-1 and J usage is TRBJ1-4; 7 positions match TRBD1. CDR1 and CDR2 from the germline V gene are SGHRS and YFSETQ. The CDR3 is 14 residues long. The J segment lost 5 bases and the V segment lost 5 bases, leaving 6 bases of the junction unmatched. The CDR3 DNA follows: TGCGCCAGCAGTCGGGACAGTTCAAATGAAAAACTGTTTTTT. It encodes CASSRDSSNEKLFF. Variable domain in full (rest from reference TRBV5-1 and TRBJ1-4): KAGVTQTPRYLIKTRGQQVTLSCSPISGHRSVSWYQQTPGQGLQFLFEYFSETQRNKGNFPGRFSGRQFSNSRSEMNVSTLELGDSALYLCASSRDSSNEKLFFGSGTQLSVL.

This rearrangement joins TRBV2 to TRBJ1-5; possible D gene TRBD1, 6 bases. V was trimmed by 0 bases and J by 7 bases, leaving 13 bases between them. The CDR3 is made up of 15 amino acids. Germline V gene data show CDR1 as SNHLY and CDR2 as FYNNEI. The DNA for the CDR3 is TGTGCCAGCAGTGAAGCGGGGGGGCGCGGGCAGCCCCAGCATTTT. It encodes CASSEAGGRGQPQHF. Looking up the rest from reference TRBV2 and TRBJ1-5 gives the full variable domain: EPEVTQTPSHQVTQMGQEVILRCVPISNHLYFYWYRQILGQKVEFLVSFYNNEISEKSEIFDDQFSVERPDGSNFTLKIRSTKLEDSAMYFCASSEAGGRGQPQHFGDGTRLSIL.